This TCR beta chain appears in the sequencing data of a study of blood T cell repertoires in COVID-19. Germline lookup yields CDR1 LNHNV and CDR2 YYDKDF (reference sequence). This CDR3 comprises 10 residues. Deletions cut 1 base from V and 11 bases from J, with 5 bases between. Original data processing: It was from reference gene primer amplification that nucleated cell counts were estimated. The data were produced by immunoSEQ multiplex PCR, yet TCRdb's version contains in-frame clones alone and is incomplete. That table supplies the V and J calls and clone size; D and trimming were determined from the DNA. The sample lists a few hundred thousand clones, roughly 84% occurring once.

Sequencing was done on a sample of peripheral blood. The chain recombines TRBV15 with TRBJ1-1; D unresolved. This clonotype originated in a woman between 18 and 29 years old with acute or convalescent COVID-19. The CDR3 here is CATSRVQAFF. DNA for the CDR3: TGTGCCACCAGCAGAGTTCAGGCTTTCTTT.